Described below is a single TCR beta chain sequence and its context. This clonotype was found many times. Its antigen is still unknown. No base-level quality is on record; no much larger clone is a single base apart. The library relied on 5' RACE. This sample was sequenced with an Illumina HiSeq 2500. The second PCR ran for about 6 to 11 cycles and used a J-beta primer mix along with a sample-barcoded 5' primer. Each TCR beta cDNA molecule received a unique molecular identifier from a template-switch 5' adaptor carrying 12 random nucleotides. At least 2.5 million CDR3-containing paired-end reads were obtained from each sample. The Mint cDNA synthesis kit, primed by a TRBC-specific oligonucleotide, was used to synthesize first-strand cDNA from all RNA. After uracil-DNA glycosylase treatment, a first 18-cycle PCR used universal primers M1SS and BC2_uni_R on all cDNA. The authors' pipeline ran thus. For normalization, 1 million high-quality reads were randomly selected from each sample, with every read carrying a distinct molecular identifier. Instead of being binned into consensus sequences, reads that shared molecular identifiers were thrown out. MiTCR, run with a Q25 quality threshold and the strictest error-elimination algorithm, handled CDR3 identification, clonotype clustering and error correction. A nonparametric unseen species model with Euler transformation was used to estimate a lower bound on total TCR beta diversity. TCRdb took the public reads, trimmed them with fastp at Q25, ran MiXCR for clone calling and kept in-frame beta chains. Every CDR3 protein is listed once, alongside the most common genes and DNA of its rows. TCRdb assigned the V and J calls; the authors' analysis was not used. This sample lists approximately 960,000 distinct CDR3 sequences; 29% were detected once. The ten largest clones take up 9.5% to 13% of the sample.

The germline V gene (reference sequence) supplies CDR1 LNHNV and CDR2 YYDKDF. V loses 5 bases at its end and J loses 9 bases; junction bases beyond the gene matches: 4. The cysteine opens and the phenylalanine closes a CDR3 of 13 amino acids. Kept here is only the CDR3 DNA, which spans 39 bases and is read in frame from base 1. This record comes from a study of blood T cells in healthy people across ages (dated by TCRdb to about 2015). Background on the whole study: Template switching captured roughly one uniquely barcoded TCR beta cDNA molecule per two T cells in model experiments. Four age groups were formed from the donors: young (average about 16 years), middle-aged (around 39), aged (over 55) and long-lived (more than 75). Age-related changes in TCR beta repertoire diversity were measured in the study by deep sequencing normalized with unique cDNA molecular identifiers. The study analyzed two additional independent replicas of 1 million unique cDNA reads from the same blood draw for two donors, one aged 18 to 29 and one aged 80 or older.

What the work shows at the level of the full study, not this receptor alone: Estimates of total diversity based on one million sequenced T cells were considered lower bounds and underestimates. Because profiling used bulk unsorted PBMCs, naive and antigen-experienced compartments could not be compared conclusively. Observed TCR beta diversity correlated strongly with the percentage of naive T cells measured by flow cytometry. As age increased, observed TCR beta diversity per million T cells dropped in a roughly linear way, and a significant reduction was already evident by age about 40. Donor CMV infection status was unknown, potentially confounding age-related changes in expanded clonotypes. Compared with the aged group, more naive CD4+ T cells, fewer expanded clones and increased TCR diversity were shown by the long-lived group, suggesting age selection.

Systemically healthy Caucasian individuals from Russia, about 38 in total and aged about 6 to 100 years, were included as donors. Each donor gave approximately 9.3 milliliters of peripheral blood, collected into EDTA-treated Vacutainer tubes. Ficoll-Paque density-gradient centrifugation was used to isolate PBMCs, with at least 6.5 million obtained per sample. Total RNA, at least 5.5 micrograms per sample, was extracted from PBMCs with Trizol reagent. For every donor, an aliquot of PBMCs went through flow cytometry to measure the percentages of naive CD45RAhigh/CD27high T cells. These data are also associated with another study on T cells of mothers and their children. In that second paper, the authors write: Donors were nine systemically healthy Caucasian individuals: three mothers and their six children. cDNA synthesis consumed the entire amount of extracted RNA, loaded at around 1.5 ug RNA in each 15 ul reaction. In the second PCR, sample barcodes and 2-4 random nucleotides were introduced via the M1S primer. Each mother yielded over 8.5 million TCR beta CDR3 reads and each child about 3 million reads. Thymic selection similarly shapes TCR recombination output in related and unrelated pairs, with minor effect from inherited differences. Related mother-child pairs always showed normalized repertoire overlap that was slightly higher than in unrelated mother-child pairs, though the difference was never significant. No persistent microchimeric T cell clones were detected, at a sensitivity of around 97 clones per million clonotypes. To look for features that set related mother-child pairs apart from unrelated individuals, the researchers ran deep NGS to compare the TCR beta repertoires of mothers and children. The mean age was approximately 41 +/- 4 years for the mothers and roughly 11 +/- 4 years for the children. After adapters were ligated using NEBNext reagents, the libraries underwent 100+100 nt paired-end sequencing on an Illumina HiSeq 2000. Mother and child libraries were prepared a month apart and sequenced in separate runs to prevent cross-contamination. For each donor, somewhere between roughly 500,000 and 2,300,000 distinct TCR beta clonotypes were identified. Naive TCR beta clonotypes were estimated from low-frequency clonotypes matched to each donor's FACS-determined naive share, without sorting.

The sequencing sample was made of blood. The V gene is TRBV15 and the J gene is TRBJ1-2; TRBD1 lines up with 12 middle nucleotides. The source is a woman between 40 and 50 years old in good health. Here is the DNA: TGTGCCACCAGCGGGACAGGGGGCGTTAGCTACACCTTC. Its coded protein is CATSGTGGVSYTF.